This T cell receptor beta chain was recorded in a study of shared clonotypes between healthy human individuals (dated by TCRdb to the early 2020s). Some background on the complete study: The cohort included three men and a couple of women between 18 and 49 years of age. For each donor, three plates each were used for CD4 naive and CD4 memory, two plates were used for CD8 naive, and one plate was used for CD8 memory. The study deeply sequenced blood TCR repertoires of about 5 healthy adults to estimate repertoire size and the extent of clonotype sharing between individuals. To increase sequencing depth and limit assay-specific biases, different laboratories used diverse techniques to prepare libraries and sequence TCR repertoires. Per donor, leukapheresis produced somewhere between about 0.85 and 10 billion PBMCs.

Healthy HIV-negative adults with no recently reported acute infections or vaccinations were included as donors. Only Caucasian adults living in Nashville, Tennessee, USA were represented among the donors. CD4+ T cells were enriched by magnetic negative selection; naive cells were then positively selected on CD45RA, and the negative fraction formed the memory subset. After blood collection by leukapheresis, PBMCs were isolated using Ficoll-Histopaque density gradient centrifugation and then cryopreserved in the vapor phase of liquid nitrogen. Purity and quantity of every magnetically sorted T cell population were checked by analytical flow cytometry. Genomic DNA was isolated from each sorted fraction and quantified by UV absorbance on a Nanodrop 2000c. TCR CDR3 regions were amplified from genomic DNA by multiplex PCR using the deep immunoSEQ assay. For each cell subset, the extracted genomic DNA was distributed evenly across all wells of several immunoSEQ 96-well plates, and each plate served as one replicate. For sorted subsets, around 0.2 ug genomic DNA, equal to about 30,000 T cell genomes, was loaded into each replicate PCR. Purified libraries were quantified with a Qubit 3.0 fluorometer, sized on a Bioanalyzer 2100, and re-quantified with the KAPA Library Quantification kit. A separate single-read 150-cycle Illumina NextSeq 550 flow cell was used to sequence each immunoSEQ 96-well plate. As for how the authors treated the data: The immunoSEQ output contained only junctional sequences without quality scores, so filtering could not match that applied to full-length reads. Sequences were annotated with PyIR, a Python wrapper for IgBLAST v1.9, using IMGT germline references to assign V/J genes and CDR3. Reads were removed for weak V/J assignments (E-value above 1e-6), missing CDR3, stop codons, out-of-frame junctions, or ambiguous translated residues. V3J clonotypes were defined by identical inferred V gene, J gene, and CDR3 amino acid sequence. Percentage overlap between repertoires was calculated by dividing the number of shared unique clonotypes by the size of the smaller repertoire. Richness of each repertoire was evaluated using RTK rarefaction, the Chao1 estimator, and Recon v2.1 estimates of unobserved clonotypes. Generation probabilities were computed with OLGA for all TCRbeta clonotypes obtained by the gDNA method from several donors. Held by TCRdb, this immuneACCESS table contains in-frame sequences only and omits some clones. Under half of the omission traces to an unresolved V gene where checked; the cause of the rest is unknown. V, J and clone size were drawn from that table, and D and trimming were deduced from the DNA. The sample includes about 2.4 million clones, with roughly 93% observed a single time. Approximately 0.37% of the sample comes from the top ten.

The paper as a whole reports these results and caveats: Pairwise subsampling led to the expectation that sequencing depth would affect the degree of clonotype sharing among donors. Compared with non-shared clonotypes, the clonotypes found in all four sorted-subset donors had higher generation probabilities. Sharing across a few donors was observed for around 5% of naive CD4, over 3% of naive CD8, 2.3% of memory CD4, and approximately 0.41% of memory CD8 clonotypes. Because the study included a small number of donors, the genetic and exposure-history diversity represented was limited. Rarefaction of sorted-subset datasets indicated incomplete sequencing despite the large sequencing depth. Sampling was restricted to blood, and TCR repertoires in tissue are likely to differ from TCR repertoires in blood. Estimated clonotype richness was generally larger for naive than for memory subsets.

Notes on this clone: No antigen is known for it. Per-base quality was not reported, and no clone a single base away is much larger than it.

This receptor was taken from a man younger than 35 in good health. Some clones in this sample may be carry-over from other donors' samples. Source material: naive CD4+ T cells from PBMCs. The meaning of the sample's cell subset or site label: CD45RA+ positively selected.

CDR3 loop: CASTSGAYNEQFF. Here is the DNA: TGTGCCAGCACTAGCGGGGCCTACAATGAGCAGTTCTTC. The sequence joins TRBV7-3 to TRBJ2-1, and 9 junction bases match TRBD2. According to the germline V gene, CDR1 reads SGHTA and CDR2 reads FQGTGA. Clipping removes 7 bases from V and 2 bases from J, with 0 as the unmatched junction base count. The CDR3 measures 13 amino acids from cysteine to phenylalanine. Only CDR3 DNA remains: 39 bases, in frame from the first base.